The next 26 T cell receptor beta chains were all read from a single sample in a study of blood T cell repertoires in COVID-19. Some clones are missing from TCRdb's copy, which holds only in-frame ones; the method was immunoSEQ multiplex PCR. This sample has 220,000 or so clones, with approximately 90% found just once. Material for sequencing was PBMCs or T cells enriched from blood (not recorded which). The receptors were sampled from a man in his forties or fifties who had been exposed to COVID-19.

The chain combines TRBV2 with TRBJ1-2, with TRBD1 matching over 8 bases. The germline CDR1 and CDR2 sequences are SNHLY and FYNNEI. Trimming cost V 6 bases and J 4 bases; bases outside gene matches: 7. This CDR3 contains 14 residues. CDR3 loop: CASRAGGALYGYTF. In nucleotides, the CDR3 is TGTGCCAGCAGGGCAGGGGGCGCACTCTATGGCTACACCTTC.

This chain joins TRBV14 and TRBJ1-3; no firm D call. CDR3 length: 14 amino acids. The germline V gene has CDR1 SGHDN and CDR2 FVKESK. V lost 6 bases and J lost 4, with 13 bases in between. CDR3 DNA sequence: TGTGCCAGCAGGCCCGGGAGGGCCGGAAACACCATATATTTT. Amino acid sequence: CASRPGRAGNTIYF. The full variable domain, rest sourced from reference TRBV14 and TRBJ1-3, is EAGVTQFPSHSVIEKGQTVTLRCDPISGHDNLYWYRRVMGKEIKFLLHFVKESKQDESGMPNNRFLAERTGGTYSTLKVQPAELEDSGVYFCASRPGRAGNTIYFGEGSWLTVV.

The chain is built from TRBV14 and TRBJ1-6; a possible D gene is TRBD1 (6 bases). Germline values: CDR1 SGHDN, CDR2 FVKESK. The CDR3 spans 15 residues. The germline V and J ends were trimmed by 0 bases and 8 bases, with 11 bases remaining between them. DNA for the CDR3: TGTGCCAGCAGCCAAGAAACAGGGTGGTATTCACCCCTCCACTTT. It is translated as CASSQETGWYSPLHF.

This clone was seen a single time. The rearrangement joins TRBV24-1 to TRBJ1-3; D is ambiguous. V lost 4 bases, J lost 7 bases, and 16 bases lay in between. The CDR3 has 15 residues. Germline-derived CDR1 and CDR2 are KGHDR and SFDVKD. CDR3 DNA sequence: TGTGCCACCAGTGACCCCCGGAGGGCGGCGAACACCATATATTTT. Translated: CATSDPRRAANTIYF.

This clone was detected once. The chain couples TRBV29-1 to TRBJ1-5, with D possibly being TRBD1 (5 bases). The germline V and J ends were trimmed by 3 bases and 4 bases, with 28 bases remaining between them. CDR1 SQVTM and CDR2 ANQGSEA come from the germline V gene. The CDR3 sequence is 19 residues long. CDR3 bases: TGCAGCGTTGATTCTGGCTGGCAGGGCCGAATAGAGAAGAATCAGCCCCAGCATTTT. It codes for CSVDSGWQGRIEKNQPQHF.

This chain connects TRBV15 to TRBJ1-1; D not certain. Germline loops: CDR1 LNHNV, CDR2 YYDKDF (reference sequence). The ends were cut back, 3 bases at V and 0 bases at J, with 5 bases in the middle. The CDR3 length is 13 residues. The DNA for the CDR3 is TGTGCCACCAGCAGGCGATTGAACACTGAAGCTTTCTTT. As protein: CATSRRLNTEAFF. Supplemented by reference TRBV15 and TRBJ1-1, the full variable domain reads DAMVIQNPRYQVTQFGKPVTLSCSQTLNHNVMYWYQQKSSQAPKLLFHYYDKDFNNEADTPDNFQSRRPNTSFCFLDIRSPGLGDTAMYLCATSRRLNTEAFFGQGTRLTVV.

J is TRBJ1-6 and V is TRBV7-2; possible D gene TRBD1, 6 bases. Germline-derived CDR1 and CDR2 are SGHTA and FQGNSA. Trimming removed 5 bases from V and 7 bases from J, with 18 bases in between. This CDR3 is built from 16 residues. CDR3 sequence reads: CASSPAQQGRNSPLHF. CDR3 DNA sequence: TGTGCCAGCAGCCCGGCGCAACAGGGCCGAAATTCACCCCTCCACTTT.

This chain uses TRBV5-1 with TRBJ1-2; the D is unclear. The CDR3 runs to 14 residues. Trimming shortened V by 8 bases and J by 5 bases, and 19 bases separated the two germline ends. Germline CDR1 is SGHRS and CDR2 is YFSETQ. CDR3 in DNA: TGCGCCAGTACTGAGGACCAGGCGGGATATGGCTACACCTTC. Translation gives CASTEDQAGYGYTF.

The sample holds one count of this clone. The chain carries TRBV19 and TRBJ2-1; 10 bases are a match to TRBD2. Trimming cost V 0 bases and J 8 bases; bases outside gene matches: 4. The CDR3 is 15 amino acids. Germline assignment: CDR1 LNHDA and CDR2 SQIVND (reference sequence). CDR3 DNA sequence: TGTGCCAGTAGTATAGATCCTAGCGGGAGCGATGAGCAGTTCTTC. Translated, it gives CASSIDPSGSDEQFF.

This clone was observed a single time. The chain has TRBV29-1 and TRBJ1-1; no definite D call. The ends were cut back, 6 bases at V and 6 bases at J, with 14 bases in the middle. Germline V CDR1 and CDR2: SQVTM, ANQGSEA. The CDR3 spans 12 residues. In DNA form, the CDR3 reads TGCAGCGTCGTTCCAGTTGCAGCTGAAGCTTTCTTT. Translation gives CSVVPVAAEAFF. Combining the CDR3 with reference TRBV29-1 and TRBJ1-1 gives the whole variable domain SAVISQKPSRDICQRGTSLTIQCQVDSQVTMMFWYRQQPGQSLTLIATANQGSEATYESGFVIDKFPISRPNLTFSTLTVSNMSPEDSSIYLCSVVPVAAEAFFGQGTRLTVV.

The CDR3 nucleotides are TGTGCCAGCAGCTTAGGAGGGGGGGACTATCAGCCCCAGCATTTT. Translation gives CASSLGGGDYQPQHF. The rearrangement joins TRBV11-2 to TRBJ1-5, with D perhaps matching TRBD1 (6 bases). The ends were cut back, 1 base at V and 5 bases at J, with 12 bases in the middle. Germline V CDR1 and CDR2: SGHAT, FQNNGV. The CDR3 length is 15 residues.

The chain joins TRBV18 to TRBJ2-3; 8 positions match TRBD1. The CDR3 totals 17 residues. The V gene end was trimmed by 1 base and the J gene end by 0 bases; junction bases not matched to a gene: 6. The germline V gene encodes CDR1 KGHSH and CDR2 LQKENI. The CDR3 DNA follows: TGTGCCAGCTCACCACGAATCCAGGGGGCGAGCACAGATACGCAGTATTTT. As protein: CASSPRIQGASTDTQYF.

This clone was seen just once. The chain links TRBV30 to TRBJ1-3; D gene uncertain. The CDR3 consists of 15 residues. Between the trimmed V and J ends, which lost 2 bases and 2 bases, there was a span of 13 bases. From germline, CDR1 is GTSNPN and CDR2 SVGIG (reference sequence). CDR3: CAWSRLGSPGNTIYF. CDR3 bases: TGTGCCTGGAGTCGACTCGGAAGCCCTGGAAACACCATATATTTT. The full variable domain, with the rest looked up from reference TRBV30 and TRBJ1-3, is SQTIHQWPATLVQPVGSPLSLECTVEGTSNPNLYWYRQAAGRGLQLLFYSVGIGQISSEVPQNLSASRPQDRQFILSSKKLLLSDSGFYLCAWSRLGSPGNTIYFGEGSWLTVV.

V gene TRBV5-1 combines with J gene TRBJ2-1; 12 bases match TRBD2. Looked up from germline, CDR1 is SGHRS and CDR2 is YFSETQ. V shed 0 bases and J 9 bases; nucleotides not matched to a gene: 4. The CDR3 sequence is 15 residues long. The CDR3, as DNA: TGCGCCAGCAGCTTGGAACTAGCGGGAGGTGCTGAGCAGTTCTTC. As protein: CASSLELAGGAEQFF. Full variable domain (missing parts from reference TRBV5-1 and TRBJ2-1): KAGVTQTPRYLIKTRGQQVTLSCSPISGHRSVSWYQQTPGQGLQFLFEYFSETQRNKGNFPGRFSGRQFSNSRSEMNVSTLELGDSALYLCASSLELAGGAEQFFGPGTRLTVL.

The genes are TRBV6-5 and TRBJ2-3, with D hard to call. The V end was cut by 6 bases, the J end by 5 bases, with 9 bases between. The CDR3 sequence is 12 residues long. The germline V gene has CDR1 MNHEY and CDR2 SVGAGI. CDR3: CASSPRVDTQYF. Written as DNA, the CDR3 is TGTGCCAGCAGCCCCCGGGTAGATACGCAGTATTTT.

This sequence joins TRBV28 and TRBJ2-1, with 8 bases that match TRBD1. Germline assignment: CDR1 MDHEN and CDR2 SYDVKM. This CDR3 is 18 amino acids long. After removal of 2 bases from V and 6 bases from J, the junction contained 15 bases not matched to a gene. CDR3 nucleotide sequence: TGTGCCAGCAGTTTAAGGCTATCGTCAGGGGGCGACTTCAATGAGCAGTTCTTC. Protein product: CASSLRLSSGGDFNEQFF.

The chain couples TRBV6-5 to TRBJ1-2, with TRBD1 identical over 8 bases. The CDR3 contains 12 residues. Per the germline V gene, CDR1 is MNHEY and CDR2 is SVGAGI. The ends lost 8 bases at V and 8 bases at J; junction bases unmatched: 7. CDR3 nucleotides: TGTGCCAGCCGAGGACAGGGACGGGGCTACACCTTC. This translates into CASRGQGRGYTF.

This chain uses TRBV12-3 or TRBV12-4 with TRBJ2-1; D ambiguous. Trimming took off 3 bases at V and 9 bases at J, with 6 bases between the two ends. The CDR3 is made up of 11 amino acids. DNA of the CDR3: TGTGCCAGCAGTTTTACGGTTGAGCAGTTCTTC. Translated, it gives CASSFTVEQFF.

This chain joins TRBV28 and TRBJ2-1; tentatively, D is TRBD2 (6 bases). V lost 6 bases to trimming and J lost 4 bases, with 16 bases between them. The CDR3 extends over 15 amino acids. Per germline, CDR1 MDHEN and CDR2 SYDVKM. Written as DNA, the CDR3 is TGTGCCAGCAGGCGGGACTTCGGAAAATACAATGAGCAGTTCTTC. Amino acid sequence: CASRRDFGKYNEQFF. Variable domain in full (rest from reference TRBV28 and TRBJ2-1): DVKVTQSSRYLVKRTGEKVFLECVQDMDHENMFWYRQDPGLGLRLIYFSYDVKMKEKGDIPEGYSVSREKKERFSLILESASTNQTSMYLCASRRDFGKYNEQFFGPGTRLTVL.

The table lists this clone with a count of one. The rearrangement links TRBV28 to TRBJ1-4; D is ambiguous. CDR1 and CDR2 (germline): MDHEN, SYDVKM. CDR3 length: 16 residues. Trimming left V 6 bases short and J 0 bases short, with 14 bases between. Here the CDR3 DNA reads TGTGCCAGCAGCCTACAGCGGGGTACAACTAATGAAAAACTGTTTTTT. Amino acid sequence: CASSLQRGTTNEKLFF.

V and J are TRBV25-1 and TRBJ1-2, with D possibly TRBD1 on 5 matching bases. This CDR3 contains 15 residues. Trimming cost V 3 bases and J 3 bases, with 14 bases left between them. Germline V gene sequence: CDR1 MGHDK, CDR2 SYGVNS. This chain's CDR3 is CASSDSGAADYGYTF. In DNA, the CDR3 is TGTGCCAGCAGTGATAGTGGGGCGGCTGACTATGGCTACACCTTC.

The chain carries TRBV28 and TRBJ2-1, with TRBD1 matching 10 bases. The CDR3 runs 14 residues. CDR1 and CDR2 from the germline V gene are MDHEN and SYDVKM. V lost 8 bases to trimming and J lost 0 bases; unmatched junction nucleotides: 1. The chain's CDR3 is CASWTGGSYNEQFF. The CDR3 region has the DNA TGTGCCAGCTGGACAGGGGGCTCCTACAATGAGCAGTTCTTC.

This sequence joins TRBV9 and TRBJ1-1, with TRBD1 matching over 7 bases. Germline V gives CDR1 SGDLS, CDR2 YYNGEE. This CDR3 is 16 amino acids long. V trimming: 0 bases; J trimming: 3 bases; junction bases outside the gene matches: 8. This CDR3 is CASSVEGGGEDTEAFF. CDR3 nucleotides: TGTGCCAGCAGCGTAGAAGGAGGGGGCGAGGACACTGAAGCTTTCTTT.

The CDR3 region has the DNA TGTGCCAGCAGCAGTGACAGGGAAAACACTGAAGCTTTCTTT. Its protein is CASSSDRENTEAFF. The chain carries TRBV28 and TRBJ1-1; 7 nucleotides align to TRBD1. The germline gives CDR1 MDHEN, CDR2 SYDVKM. This CDR3 spans 14 amino acids. V shed 6 bases, J shed 2 bases, and the junction held 6 bases outside the gene matches.

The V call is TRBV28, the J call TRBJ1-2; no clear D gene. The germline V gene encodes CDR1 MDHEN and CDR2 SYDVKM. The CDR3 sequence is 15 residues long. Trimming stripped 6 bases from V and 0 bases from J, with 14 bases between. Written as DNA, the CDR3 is TGTGCCAGCAGCGTAGGGTGGCGGGCTAACTATGGCTACACCTTC. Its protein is CASSVGWRANYGYTF.

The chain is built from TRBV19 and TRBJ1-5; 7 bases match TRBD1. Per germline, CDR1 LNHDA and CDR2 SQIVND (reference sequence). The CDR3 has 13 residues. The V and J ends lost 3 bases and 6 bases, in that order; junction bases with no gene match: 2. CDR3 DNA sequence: TGTGCCAGTAGTATGGGGACAGTTCAGCCCCAGCATTTT. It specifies CASSMGTVQPQHF.